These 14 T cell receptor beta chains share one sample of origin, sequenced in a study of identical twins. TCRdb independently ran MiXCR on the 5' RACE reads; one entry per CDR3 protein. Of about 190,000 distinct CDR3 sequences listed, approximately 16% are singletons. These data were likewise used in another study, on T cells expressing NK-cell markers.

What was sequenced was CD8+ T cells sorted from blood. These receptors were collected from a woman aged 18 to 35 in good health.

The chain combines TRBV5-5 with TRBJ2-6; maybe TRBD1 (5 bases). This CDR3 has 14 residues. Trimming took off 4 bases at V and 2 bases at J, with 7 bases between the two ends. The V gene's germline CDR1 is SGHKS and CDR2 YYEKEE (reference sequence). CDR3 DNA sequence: TGTGCCAGCAGCCCGGACACTGGGGCCAACGTCCTGACTTTC. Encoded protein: CASSPDTGANVLTF.

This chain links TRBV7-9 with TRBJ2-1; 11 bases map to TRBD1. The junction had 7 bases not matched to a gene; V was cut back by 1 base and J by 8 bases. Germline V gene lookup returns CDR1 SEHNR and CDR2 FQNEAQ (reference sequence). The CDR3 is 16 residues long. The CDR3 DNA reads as TGTGCCAGCAGCTTAGGGAGGGACAGGGGGTTCTATGAGCAGTTCTTC. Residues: CASSLGRDRGFYEQFF.

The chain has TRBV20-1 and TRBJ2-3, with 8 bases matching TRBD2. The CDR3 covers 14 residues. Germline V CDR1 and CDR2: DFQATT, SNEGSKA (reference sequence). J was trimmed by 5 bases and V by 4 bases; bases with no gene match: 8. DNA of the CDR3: TGCAGTGCTACCCATACCGGGGGGGGAGATACGCAGTATTTT. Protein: CSATHTGGGDTQYF.

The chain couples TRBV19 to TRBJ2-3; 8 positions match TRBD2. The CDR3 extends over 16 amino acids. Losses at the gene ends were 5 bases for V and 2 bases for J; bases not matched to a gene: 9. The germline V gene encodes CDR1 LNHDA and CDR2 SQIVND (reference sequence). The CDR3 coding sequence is TGTGCCAGTAGTCCCTCGCCGGGACTAGTCACAGATACGCAGTATTTT. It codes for CASSPSPGLVTDTQYF.

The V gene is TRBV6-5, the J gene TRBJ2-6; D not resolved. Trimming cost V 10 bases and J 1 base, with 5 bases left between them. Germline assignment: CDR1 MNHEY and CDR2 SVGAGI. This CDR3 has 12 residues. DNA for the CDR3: TGTGCCACCGGTTCTGGGGCCAACGTCCTGACTTTC. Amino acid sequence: CATGSGANVLTF.

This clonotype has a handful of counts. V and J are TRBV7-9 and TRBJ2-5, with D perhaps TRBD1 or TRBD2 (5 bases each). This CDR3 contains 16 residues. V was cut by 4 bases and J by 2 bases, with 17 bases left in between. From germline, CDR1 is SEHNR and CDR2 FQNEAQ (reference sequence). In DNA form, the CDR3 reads TGTGCCAGCAGCTGGTCTCGGGGCACTATGCAAGAGACCCAGTACTTC. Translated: CASSWSRGTMQETQYF.

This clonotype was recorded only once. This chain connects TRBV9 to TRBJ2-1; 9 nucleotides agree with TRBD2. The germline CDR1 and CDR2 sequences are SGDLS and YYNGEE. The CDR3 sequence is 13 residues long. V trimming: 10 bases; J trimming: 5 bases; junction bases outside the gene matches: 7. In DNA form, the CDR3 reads TGTGCCTGGAGCGGGAGGACTGACAATGAGCAGTTCTTC. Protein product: CAWSGRTDNEQFF. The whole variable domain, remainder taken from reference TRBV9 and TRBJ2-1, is DSGVTQTPKHLITATGQRVTLRCSPRSGDLSVYWYQQSLDQGLQFLIQYYNGEERAKGNILERFSAQQFPDLHSELNLSSLELGDSALYFCAWSGRTDNEQFFGPGTRLTVL.

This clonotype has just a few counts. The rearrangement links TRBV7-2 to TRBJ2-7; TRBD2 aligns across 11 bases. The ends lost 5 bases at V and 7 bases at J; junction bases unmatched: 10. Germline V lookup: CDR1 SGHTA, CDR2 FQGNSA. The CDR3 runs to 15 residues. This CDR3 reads CASSPRGLAEREQYF. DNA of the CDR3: TGTGCCAGCAGCCCGCGGGGACTAGCGGAACGAGAGCAGTACTTC.

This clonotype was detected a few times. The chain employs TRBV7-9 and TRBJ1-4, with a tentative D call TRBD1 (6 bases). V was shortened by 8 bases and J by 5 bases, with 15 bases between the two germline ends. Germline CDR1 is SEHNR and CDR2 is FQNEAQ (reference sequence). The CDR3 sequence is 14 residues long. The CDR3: CASRLRGRNEKLFF. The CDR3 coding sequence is TGTGCCAGCCGGCTAAGGGGGAGAAATGAAAAACTGTTTTTT.

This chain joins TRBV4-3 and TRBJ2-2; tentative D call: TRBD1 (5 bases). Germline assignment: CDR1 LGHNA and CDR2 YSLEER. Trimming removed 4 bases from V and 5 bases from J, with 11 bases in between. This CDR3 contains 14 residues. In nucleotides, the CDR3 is TGCGCCAGCAGCCTATATAGACAGACCGGGGAGCTGTTTTTT. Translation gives CASSLYRQTGELFF.

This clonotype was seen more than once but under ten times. The CDR3 spells CASSWLGRNNNEQFF. In nucleotides, the CDR3 is TGCGCCAGCAGCTGGTTGGGGCGAAACAACAATGAGCAGTTCTTC. The rearrangement joins TRBV5-1 to TRBJ2-1, with D perhaps TRBD1 (5 bases). Trimming cost V 3 bases and J 5 bases, with 15 bases left between them. This CDR3 contains 15 residues. CDR1 and CDR2 from the germline V gene are SGHRS and YFSETQ.

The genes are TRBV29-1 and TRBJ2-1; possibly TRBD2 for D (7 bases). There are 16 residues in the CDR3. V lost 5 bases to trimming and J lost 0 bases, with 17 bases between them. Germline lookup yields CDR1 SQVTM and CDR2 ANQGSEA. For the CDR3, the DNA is TGCAGCGTTACCGGACCGGGGGGCAACTCCTACAATGAGCAGTTCTTC. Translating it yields CSVTGPGGNSYNEQFF.

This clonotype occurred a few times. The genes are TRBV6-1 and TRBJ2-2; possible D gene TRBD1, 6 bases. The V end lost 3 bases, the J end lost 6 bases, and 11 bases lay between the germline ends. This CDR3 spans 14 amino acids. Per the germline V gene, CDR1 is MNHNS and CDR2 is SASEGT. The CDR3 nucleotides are TGTGCCAGCAGTGACACAGGGTTTTCCGGGGAGCTGTTTTTT. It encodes CASSDTGFSGELFF.

The chain's CDR3 is CSVGDTGSSTDTQYF. CDR3 nucleotides: TGCAGCGTTGGGGATACAGGGTCTAGCACAGATACGCAGTATTTT. J is TRBJ2-3 and V is TRBV29-1; possibly TRBD1 for D (6 bases). CDR3 length equals 15 residues. CDR1 is SQVTM, CDR2 ANQGSEA, per germline. Trimming took off 4 bases at V and 0 bases at J, with 14 bases between the two ends.